A selection of T cell receptor beta chains follows, all from one sample in a study of graft-versus-host responses after intestinal transplantation. Profiling relied on immunoSEQ multiplex PCR, and the TCRdb table lists in-frame clones only, not all of them. The sample lists about 100,000 clones, 90% occurring once. The sequenced sample was PBMCs, obtained about 450 days after intestinal transplant. These receptors were obtained from a human patient who received an intestinal transplant, so some T cells may come from the graft donor. The CDR3 runs from the conserved cysteine through the conserved F or W. Each record gives: V gene, J gene, D gene, clone size, CDR3 DNA, CDR3 protein. D genes are given only for firm matches. Clone size is not always given. Where it is, it says once, few, many or a class for expanded clones.

V: TRBV15
J: TRBJ2-2
D: TRBD2
size: NA
DNA: TGTGCCACCCTTAGCGGGGTCGTAGCGAACACCGGGGAGCTGTTTTTT
CDR3: CATLSGVVANTGELFF

V: TRBV10-2
J: TRBJ1-6
D: TRBD1
size: NA
DNA: TGCGCCAGCAGAGGGACAGGTAAGTCACCCCTCCACTTT
CDR3: CASRGTGKSPLHF

V: TRBV11-3
J: TRBJ2-7
D: NA
size: NA
DNA: TGTGCCAGCAGCTTGGGGGACTCCTACGAGCAGTACTTC
CDR3: CASSLGDSYEQYF

V: TRBV5-1
J: TRBJ1-1
D: NA
size: NA
DNA: TGCGCCAGCAGCTTGGGACACCGGAACACTGAAGCTTTCTTT
CDR3: CASSLGHRNTEAFF

V: TRBV13
J: TRBJ2-1
D: TRBD1
size: NA
DNA: TGTGCCAGCAGCCCCCCCGGGACAGGGAGGTACAATGAGCAGTTCTTC
CDR3: CASSPPGTGRYNEQFF

V: TRBV29-1
J: TRBJ2-5
D: TRBD2
size: NA
DNA: TGCAGCGTTGAGGTAGCGGGGAAACGGGAGACCCAGTACTTC
CDR3: CSVEVAGKRETQYF

V: TRBV7-2
J: TRBJ2-1
D: TRBD2
size: NA
DNA: TGTGCCAGCAGCTTTCGGCGGGGGGGCTCGGATGAGCAGTTCTTC
CDR3: CASSFRRGGSDEQFF

V: TRBV5-1
J: TRBJ1-2
D: NA
size: NA
DNA: TGCGCCAGCAGCCCCAAAGACTATGGCTACACCTTC
CDR3: CASSPKDYGYTF

V: TRBV19
J: TRBJ2-2
D: TRBD1
size: NA
DNA: TGTGCCAGTTGGACACCGGGACAGGGTTTCACCGGGGAGCTGTTTTTT
CDR3: CASWTPGQGFTGELFF

V: TRBV6-5
J: TRBJ1-4
D: NA
size: NA
DNA: TGTGCCACCGGACTCGGGGAAAAACTGTTTTTT
CDR3: CATGLGEKLFF

V: TRBV28
J: TRBJ1-5
D: NA
size: NA
DNA: TGTGCCAGCAGTGGGCCTCCAGGGCAGCCCCAGCATTTT
CDR3: CASSGPPGQPQHF

V: TRBV5-4
J: TRBJ1-2
D: TRBD1
size: NA
DNA: TGTGCCAGCAGCAAACAGGGGACCCACTATGGCTACACCTTC
CDR3: CASSKQGTHYGYTF

V: TRBV19
J: TRBJ1-4
D: NA
size: NA
DNA: TGTGCCAGTAGTAGGGGGACTAATGAAAAACTGTTTTTT
CDR3: CASSRGTNEKLFF

V: TRBV6-5
J: TRBJ1-1
D: TRBD1
size: NA
DNA: TGTGCCAGCAGGCCGGGACAGGGGAACACTGAAGCTTTCTTT
CDR3: CASRPGQGNTEAFF

V: TRBV6-5
J: TRBJ1-4
D: TRBD1
size: NA
DNA: TGTGCCAGCAGAAGAGGGGGCCCTGGTGAAAAACTGTTTTTT
CDR3: CASRRGGPGEKLFF

V: TRBV9
J: TRBJ2-1
D: NA
size: NA
DNA: TGTGCCAGCAGCGTAGGCGGGGGCCTGAAGAATGAGCAGTTCTTC
CDR3: CASSVGGGLKNEQFF

V: TRBV6-5
J: TRBJ2-4
D: TRBD1
size: NA
DNA: TGTGCCAGCGGGCAGGGGGACATTCAGTACTTC
CDR3: CASGQGDIQYF

V: TRBV5-1
J: TRBJ2-2
D: TRBD2
size: NA
DNA: TGCGCCAGCAGCTTGGAATTCGCGGGGGGCCGACCCGGGGAGCTGTTTTTT
CDR3: CASSLEFAGGRPGELFF

V: TRBV6-5
J: TRBJ1-6
D: NA
size: few
DNA: TGTGCCAGCAGTTACGCGAGGGGATCACCCCTCCACTTT
CDR3: CASSYARGSPLHF

V: TRBV25-1
J: TRBJ1-2
D: TRBD1
size: NA
DNA: TGTGCCAGCAGTGAATGGCAGGGGGGCGGGGTAGGCTACACCTTC
CDR3: CASSEWQGGGVGYTF

V: TRBV18
J: TRBJ1-1
D: NA
size: NA
DNA: TGTGCCAGCTCACCACTCGACGGGGGGACTGAAGCTTTCTTT
CDR3: CASSPLDGGTEAFF

V: TRBV5-1
J: TRBJ2-3
D: TRBD2
size: once
DNA: TGCGCCAGCAGCCCCCGTAGCGGGGGGGATACAGATACGCAGTATTTT
CDR3: CASSPRSGGDTDTQYF

V: TRBV7-9
J: TRBJ1-2
D: NA
size: few
DNA: TGTGCCAGCAGCTGGGCCAACTCTAACTATGGCTACACCTTC
CDR3: CASSWANSNYGYTF

V: TRBV7-9
J: TRBJ1-3
D: NA
size: NA
DNA: TGTGCCAGCAGCTCTCCCCTCTCTGGAAACACCATATATTTT
CDR3: CASSSPLSGNTIYF

V: TRBV7-2
J: TRBJ2-6
D: NA
size: NA
DNA: TGTGCCAGCAGTTGGGACCGCGCCTCTGGGGCCAACGTCCTGACTTTC
CDR3: CASSWDRASGANVLTF

V: TRBV6-6
J: TRBJ2-2
D: TRBD1
size: NA
DNA: TGTGCCAGCAGACGACAGGGGGCGAACACCGGGGAGCTGTTTTTT
CDR3: CASRRQGANTGELFF

V: TRBV6-6
J: TRBJ2-7
D: NA
size: NA
DNA: TGTGCCAGCAGTTACTCGGAGGGCGTCTACGAGCAGTACTTC
CDR3: CASSYSEGVYEQYF

V: TRBV12-5
J: TRBJ2-5
D: TRBD1
size: once
DNA: TGTGCTAGTGGCCCCTCAGGGGGCGAGACCCAGTACTTC
CDR3: CASGPSGGETQYF

V: TRBV10-3
J: TRBJ2-5
D: TRBD2
size: NA
DNA: TGTGCCATCAGTGATGTAGCGGGGCCCTCCCAAGAGACCCAGTACTTC
CDR3: CAISDVAGPSQETQYF

V: TRBV15
J: TRBJ1-4
D: TRBD1
size: NA
DNA: TGTGCCACCAGCAGGTCCGACAGGGATCAGGGGAGGATGAAACTGTTTTTT
CDR3: CATSRSDRDQGRMKLFF

V: TRBV29-1
J: TRBJ1-2
D: NA
size: NA
DNA: TGCAGCGTTGGGGCAGGGGCGATAGCTAACTATGGCTACACCTTC
CDR3: CSVGAGAIANYGYTF

V: TRBV29-1
J: TRBJ2-7
D: NA
size: NA
DNA: TGCAGCGCGGGGGTCTCCTACGAGCAGTACTTC
CDR3: CSAGVSYEQYF

V: TRBV5-4
J: TRBJ1-2
D: NA
size: once
DNA: TGTGCCAGCAGCCCCGGAGGGGGGCGCCGTGGCTATGGCTACACCTTC
CDR3: CASSPGGGRRGYGYTF

V: TRBV6-6
J: TRBJ1-1
D: NA
size: NA
DNA: TGTGCCAGCAAATTATCCGAGCCAGAGAACACTGAAGCTTTCTTT
CDR3: CASKLSEPENTEAFF

V: TRBV7-9
J: TRBJ1-1
D: TRBD1
size: NA
DNA: TGTGCCAGCAGCTTCCAAGGGGGCGCGGCTCTAGAAGCTTTCTTT
CDR3: CASSFQGGAALEAFF

V: TRBV20-1
J: TRBJ2-5
D: TRBD2
size: NA
DNA: TGCAGTGCCCTTCGGGCGGGGGCCCAGTACTTC
CDR3: CSALRAGAQYF

V: TRBV6-4
J: TRBJ2-2
D: NA
size: NA
DNA: TGTGCCAGCAGTGACGAAGGTGGGACCGGGGAGCTGTTTTTT
CDR3: CASSDEGGTGELFF

V: TRBV19
J: TRBJ2-4
D: NA
size: once
DNA: TGTGCCAGTAGTATAGAGGCAGCGGTAGCCAAAAACATTCAGTACTTC
CDR3: CASSIEAAVAKNIQYF

V: TRBV6-5
J: TRBJ2-7
D: TRBD1
size: NA
DNA: TGTGCCAGCAGCCACAGGGGACACCGCACCTACGAGCAGTACTTC
CDR3: CASSHRGHRTYEQYF

V: TRBV7-6
J: TRBJ2-7
D: TRBD1
size: NA
DNA: TGTGCCAGCAGCTTAGCTACAGGGGGCGGGTACGAGCAGTACTTC
CDR3: CASSLATGGGYEQYF

V: TRBV6-1
J: TRBJ2-1
D: TRBD2
size: NA
DNA: TGTGCCAGCAGTGACCCTAGCGGCCCTGGGGATGAGCAGTTCTTC
CDR3: CASSDPSGPGDEQFF

V: TRBV6-5
J: TRBJ2-7
D: TRBD1
size: NA
DNA: TGTGCCAGCAGTCCCGGGACAGGGCTCTCCTACGAGCAGTACTTC
CDR3: CASSPGTGLSYEQYF

V: TRBV7-9
J: TRBJ2-7
D: NA
size: NA
DNA: TGTGCCAGCAGCCTAGGGACGGGAACCTACGAGCAGTACTTC
CDR3: CASSLGTGTYEQYF

V: TRBV29-1
J: TRBJ2-1
D: NA
size: NA
DNA: TGCAGCGTTGGGTGGCAGTCCTACAATGAGCAGTTCTTC
CDR3: CSVGWQSYNEQFF

V: TRBV6-1
J: TRBJ2-7
D: NA
size: NA
DNA: TGTGCCAGCAGTAAACAACTACAGAGCTCCTACGAGCAGTACTTC
CDR3: CASSKQLQSSYEQYF

V: TRBV5-1
J: TRBJ2-3
D: NA
size: NA
DNA: TGCGCCAGCAGGGGGGCTAGAGGGCCCACAGATACGCAGTATTTT
CDR3: CASRGARGPTDTQYF